The T cell receptor beta chain under discussion was sequenced for a study of cytomegalovirus exposure and HLA in healthy donors. Study at large: Earlier work reported 100 million or so unique TCR beta sequences from 150 million to 200 million T cells.

Findings and limits, study-wide: In presence/absence analyses, roughly uniform sequencing depth across donors was assumed. Accurate HLA-A and HLA-B prediction from TCR beta sequences was reported for most subjects.

This clone was counted between two and nine times. Its antigen is not identified. PCR employed 60 Vbeta and 13 Jbeta primers. Original analysis: Approximately 79 million unique TCR beta chains, roughly 11 million of them shared, were counted by a later analysis. Using immunoSEQ multiplex PCR, the repertoire was profiled, and TCRdb retains in-frame clones only, with some absent. The DNA was the basis for D and trimming; V, J and clone size are from that table. The repertoire holds roughly 230,000 clones, with roughly 78% as singletons. The CDR3 is made up of 14 amino acids. CDR1 and CDR2 from the germline V gene are MNHNY and SVGAGI (reference sequence). V gave up 5 bases and J gave up 1 base, with 11 bases separating them.

The TCR originated in a boy aged 5-17 years in good health and CMV-seronegative. Sequenced sample: PBMCs. The J gene is TRBJ1-1, the V gene TRBV6-6; D remains ambiguous. The CDR3 DNA reads TGTGCCAGCAGTCCTCTGACTGGGAACACTGAAGCTTTCTTT. This translates into CASSPLTGNTEAFF.